Following are 24 T cell receptor beta chains from one sample sequenced in a study of OX40 agonist ivuxolimab in advanced cancers. The repertoire was sequenced with immunoSEQ multiplex PCR; TCRdb's copy has only in-frame clones and lacks some. The sample shows tens of thousands of clones, approximately 88% of them seen only once. Sequencing used CD4+ or CD8+ T cells sorted from blood, obtained in a trial of the OX40 agonist ivuxolimab. The origin of the receptors is an adult with an advanced solid tumor such as melanoma, head and neck, liver or kidney cancer.

This clone came up a few times. The chain recombines TRBV20-1 with TRBJ1-1; maybe TRBD1 (5 bases). The length of the CDR3 is 11 residues. Trimming stripped 5 bases from V and 8 bases from J, with 12 bases between. The V gene's germline CDR1 is DFQATT and CDR2 SNEGSKA (reference sequence). The CDR3 DNA follows: TGCAGTGCTGGACCGGGACCAGAAGCTTTCTTT. This sequence encodes CSAGPGPEAFF.

This chain connects TRBV7-9 to TRBJ1-1; TRBD1 matches 8 bases. The CDR3 contains 13 residues. Germline V CDR1 and CDR2: SEHNR, FQNEAQ (reference sequence). Trimming cost V 5 bases and J 6 bases; bases outside gene matches: 5. DNA of the CDR3: TGTGCCAGCAGCCCGGACAGGGACGCTGAAGCTTTCTTT. Translated, it gives CASSPDRDAEAFF.

This clone was observed a few times. The chain employs TRBV2 and TRBJ1-5, with a possible D match to TRBD1 (6 bases). CDR3 size: 14 residues. V was shortened by 8 bases and J by 9 bases, with 20 bases between the two germline ends. Germline V gives CDR1 SNHLY, CDR2 FYNNEI. The CDR3 loop is CASGRTRDNPPQHF. In nucleotides, the CDR3 is TGTGCCAGCGGACGAACCCGGGACAACCCGCCCCAGCATTTT.

This chain connects TRBV7-2 to TRBJ2-5, with 7 nucleotides matching TRBD2. Germline V gives CDR1 SGHTA, CDR2 FQGNSA. V was pared by 5 bases and J by 4 bases, with 13 bases of the junction left unmatched. The CDR3 spans 16 residues. The CDR3 protein is CASSPAGVRNRETQYF. In DNA form, the CDR3 reads TGTGCCAGCAGCCCCGCGGGGGTAAGGAATCGAGAGACCCAGTACTTC.

This chain joins TRBV28 and TRBJ1-1; possibly TRBD1 for D (6 bases). The germline CDR1 and CDR2 sequences are MDHEN and SYDVKM. The CDR3 spans 14 residues. Trimming took off 4 bases at V and 0 bases at J, with 9 bases between the two ends. The CDR3 DNA is TGTGCCAGCAGTTATCAGGGGATGAACACTGAAGCTTTCTTT. It codes for CASSYQGMNTEAFF.

V and J are TRBV27 and TRBJ1-4, with TRBD1 matching 7 bases. Germline CDR1 MNHEY, CDR2 SMNVEV (reference sequence). This CDR3 region has 14 residues. Trimming took 8 bases from V and 4 from J; bases not matched to a gene: 7. CDR3 coding DNA: TGTGCCAGCGGAAACGACAGGGTTAATGAAAAACTGTTTTTT. This translates into CASGNDRVNEKLFF.

This rearrangement joins TRBV2 to TRBJ1-6, with D unclear. This CDR3 has 13 amino acids. CDR1 is SNHLY, CDR2 FYNNEI, per germline. The V end was cut by 4 bases, the J end by 6 bases, with 7 bases between. The CDR3 coding sequence is TGTGCCAGCAGTGTTATACCTAATTCACCCCTCCACTTT. Translating gives CASSVIPNSPLHF.

CDR3 nucleotide sequence: TGTGCCAGCAGCCCCACCGGGACTGAAGCTTTCTTT. Its translation: CASSPTGTEAFF. The chain links TRBV9 to TRBJ1-1; D is unresolved. The CDR3 consists of 12 residues. The germline CDR1 and CDR2 sequences are SGDLS and YYNGEE. V was pared by 4 bases and J by 5 bases, with 9 bases between.

The rearrangement uses TRBV27 and TRBJ2-4; D is possibly TRBD2 (6 bases). Trimming removed 4 bases at V and 3 bases at J, with 7 bases between. The CDR3 totals 13 residues. Germline CDR1 reads MNHEY; CDR2 reads SMNVEV (reference sequence). DNA of the CDR3: TGTGCCAGCAGTTGGGACTTCAAAAACATTCAGTACTTC. Its protein product is CASSWDFKNIQYF.

Of note for this clone: Given the absence of the conserved phenylalanine or tryptophan at the CDR3 end, a read error is likely. The DNA is left out, because the CDR3 cannot be placed on it with certainty; the CDR3 is given as TCRdb lists it. V is TRBV29-1 and J is TRBJ1-2; the listed D gene, TRBD1, was not tested against the DNA. From germline, CDR1 is SQVTM and CDR2 ANQGSEA. 13 amino acids form the CDR3, both terminal residues included. CDR3 region: CSVEDPGSDSPHL.

J is TRBJ2-5 and V is TRBV4-3, with D tentatively TRBD2 (5 bases). The J call may be mistaken, given a closer DNA end match to TRBJ2-7. Germline V gives CDR1 LGHNA, CDR2 YSLEER. The CDR3 contains 15 residues. The CDR3 sequence is CASSQLPRGYYEQYF. CDR3 in DNA: TGCGCCAGCAGCCAACTCCCAAGAGGGTATTACGAGCAGTACTTC.

The V and J genes are TRBV5-6 and TRBJ1-2; 8 bases are shared with TRBD1. CDR1 SGHDT and CDR2 YYEEEE come from the germline V gene. The V segment lost 4 bases and the J segment 4 bases; nucleotides outside the gene matches: 6. This CDR3 has 14 residues. The CDR3, as DNA: TGTGCCAGCAGCACCCAGGGGGCCATCTATGGCTACACCTTC. It is translated as CASSTQGAIYGYTF.

CDR3 DNA sequence: TGTGCCAGCAGTCCTCTCCGGGACGGCTACGAGCAGTACTTC. It is translated as CASSPLRDGYEQYF. This chain joins TRBV6-5 and TRBJ2-7, with D tentatively TRBD1 or TRBD2 (5 bases each). The germline V and J ends were trimmed by 5 bases and 3 bases, with 14 bases remaining between them. CDR1 and CDR2 from the germline V gene are MNHEY and SVGAGI. The CDR3 runs to 14 residues.

Details on this clone: One end of the junction is discordant with germline, which a read error may explain. This sequence joins TRBV7-6 and TRBJ2-5; 9 bases map to TRBD2. The germline V gene encodes CDR1 SGHVS and CDR2 FNYEAQ. The CDR3 runs 17 residues. CDR3 amino acids: CASSLLSGRGGQKTQYF. The CDR3 DNA reads TGTGCCAGCAGCTTACTGAGTGGGCGGGGGGGCCAAAAGACCCAGTACTTC.

This chain joins TRBV7-9 and TRBJ2-1, with 8 bases fitting TRBD2. V lost 1 base and J lost 7; bases outside the gene matches: 9. The CDR3 runs to 16 residues. The germline V gene encodes CDR1 SEHNR and CDR2 FQNEAQ (reference sequence). The CDR3 nucleotides read TGTGCCAGCAGCTTAGACCCCGTAAGCGGGGGAAATGAGCAGTTCTTC. This encodes CASSLDPVSGGNEQFF.

The chain combines TRBV5-1 with TRBJ1-5; 7 positions agree with TRBD1. CDR3 length equals 14 residues. Trimming removed 2 bases from V and 5 bases from J; junction bases left unmatched: 4. CDR1 and CDR2 from the germline V gene are SGHRS and YFSETQ. In nucleotides, the CDR3 is TGCGCCAGCAGCTTACAGGGGAATGATCAGCCCCAGCATTTT. Translation: CASSLQGNDQPQHF.

This clone is a singleton in its sample. V is TRBV7-6 and J is TRBJ1-2; TRBD1 is a possible D gene (5 bases). Germline values: CDR1 SGHVS, CDR2 FNYEAQ. The CDR3 runs to 14 residues. Trimming removed 6 bases from V and 7 bases from J, with 18 bases in between. CDR3 coding DNA: TGTGCCAGCAGGTTTTCTGGGCAGGGTAGTGGCTACACCTTC. This encodes CASRFSGQGSGYTF.

V gene TRBV7-9 combines with J gene TRBJ2-5; possibly TRBD1 for D (5 bases). The CDR3 consists of 16 residues. V was clipped by 1 base and J by 1 base, with 13 bases between them. The germline CDR1 and CDR2 sequences are SEHNR and FQNEAQ (reference sequence). The CDR3 DNA reads as TGTGCCAGCAGCTTAGATGGGGCAGGGCGCCAAGAGACCCAGTACTTC. Protein sequence: CASSLDGAGRQETQYF.

This clone has only one observation. The chain uses TRBV2 and TRBJ1-1, with D perhaps TRBD1 (6 bases). Germline assignment: CDR1 SNHLY and CDR2 FYNNEI. The CDR3 extends over 15 amino acids. V was trimmed by 2 bases and J by 5 bases, leaving 15 bases between them. The chain's CDR3 is CASSERVGGQTEAFF. CDR3 DNA: TGTGCCAGCAGTGAACGAGTGGGGGGCCAGACTGAAGCTTTCTTT.

The chain employs TRBV2 and TRBJ1-1, with D possibly matching TRBD1 (5 bases). The CDR3 is 15 residues long. In germline, CDR1 is SNHLY, CDR2 FYNNEI. V dropped 3 bases and J dropped 2 bases, with 13 bases sitting between them. The CDR3 is CASSDGRVRNTEAFF. The CDR3 coding sequence is TGTGCCAGCAGTGATGGCAGGGTGAGAAACACTGAAGCTTTCTTT.

The J gene is TRBJ1-4, the V gene TRBV11-1; TRBD1 might be the D (6 bases). The germline V gene has CDR1 SGHAT and CDR2 FQDESV (reference sequence). The CDR3 runs 15 residues. V was trimmed by 4 bases and J by 0 bases, leaving 9 bases between them. The CDR3 DNA is TGTGCCAGCAGCTCTACAGGGACAACTAATGAAAAACTGTTTTTT. This sequence encodes CASSSTGTTNEKLFF. Based on the CDR3 plus reference TRBV11-1 and TRBJ1-4, the full variable domain is EAEVAQSPRYKITEKSQAVAFWCDPISGHATLYWYRQILGQGPELLVQFQDESVVDDSQLPKDRFSAERLKGVDSTLKIQPAELGDSAMYLCASSSTGTTNEKLFFGSGTQLSVL.

This chain joins TRBV5-1 and TRBJ2-3; the match to TRBD2 covers 8 bases. Germline values: CDR1 SGHRS, CDR2 YFSETQ. V was pared by 2 bases and J by 2 bases, with 1 base of the junction left unmatched. The CDR3 contains 14 residues. Here the CDR3 DNA reads TGCGCCAGCAGCTTTAGCGGGGACACAGATACGCAGTATTTT. Amino acids: CASSFSGDTDTQYF.

The rearrangement links TRBV5-1 to TRBJ1-1; 7 bases are shared with TRBD1. The CDR3 contains 15 residues. The trim removed 2 bases at V and 5 bases at J, leaving 9 bases unmatched. From germline, CDR1 is SGHRS and CDR2 YFSETQ. CDR3: CASSLLQGEDTEAFF. CDR3 nucleotides: TGCGCCAGCAGCTTACTTCAGGGGGAAGATACTGAAGCTTTCTTT.

This clone was detected a few times. The chain employs TRBV5-1 and TRBJ1-6, with 10 bases that match TRBD1. This CDR3 region has 15 residues. V lost 0 bases to trimming and J lost 10 bases; unmatched junction nucleotides: 4. Per germline, CDR1 SGHRS and CDR2 YFSETQ. CDR3 coding DNA: TGCGCCAGCAGCTTGGAGGGACAGGGGTACTCACCCCTCCACTTT. The encoded protein is CASSLEGQGYSPLHF. The variable domain in full, completed from reference TRBV5-1 and TRBJ1-6, reads KAGVTQTPRYLIKTRGQQVTLSCSPISGHRSVSWYQQTPGQGLQFLFEYFSETQRNKGNFPGRFSGRQFSNSRSEMNVSTLELGDSALYLCASSLEGQGYSPLHFGNGTRLTVT.